This T cell receptor beta chain was captured in a study of control samples from healthy donors and cancer patients. TCRdb keeps only in-frame clones here, not all; method: immunoSEQ multiplex PCR. This sample has roughly 150,000 clones, with 80% to 95% found just once. The V end was cut by 8 bases, the J end by 8 bases, with 25 bases between. This CDR3 contains 16 residues. Per the germline V gene, CDR1 is MDHEN and CDR2 is SYDVKM. The TCR was taken from a woman aged 25 to 45 in good health. The chain is built from TRBV28 and TRBJ2-1; D gene ambiguous. The sequenced sample consisted of blood. The CDR3, as DNA: TGTGCCAGCGCCGGCGCGGCCTATGGGGTGGGCGATGAGCAGTTCTTC. Residues: CASAGAAYGVGDEQFF.